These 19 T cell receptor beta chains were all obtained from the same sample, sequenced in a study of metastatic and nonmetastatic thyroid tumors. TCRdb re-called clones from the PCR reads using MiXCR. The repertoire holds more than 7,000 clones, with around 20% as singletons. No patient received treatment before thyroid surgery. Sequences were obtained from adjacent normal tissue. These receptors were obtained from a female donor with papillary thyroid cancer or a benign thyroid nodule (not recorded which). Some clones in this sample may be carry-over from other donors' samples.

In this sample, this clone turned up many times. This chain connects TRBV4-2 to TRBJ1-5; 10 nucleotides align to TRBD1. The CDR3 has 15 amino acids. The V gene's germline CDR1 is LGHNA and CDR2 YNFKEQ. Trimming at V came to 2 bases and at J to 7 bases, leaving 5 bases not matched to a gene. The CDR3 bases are TGTGCCAGCAGCCAAAGGACAGGGGGTGGGCAGCCCCAGCATTTT. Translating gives CASSQRTGGGQPQHF.

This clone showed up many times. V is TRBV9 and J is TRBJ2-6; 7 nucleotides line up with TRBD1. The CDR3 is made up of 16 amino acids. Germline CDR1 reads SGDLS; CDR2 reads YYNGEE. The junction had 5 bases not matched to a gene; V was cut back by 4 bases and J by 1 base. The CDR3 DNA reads TGTGCCAGCAGCAGAACGACAGGGTCTGGGGCCAACGTCCTGACTTTC. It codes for CASSRTTGSGANVLTF.

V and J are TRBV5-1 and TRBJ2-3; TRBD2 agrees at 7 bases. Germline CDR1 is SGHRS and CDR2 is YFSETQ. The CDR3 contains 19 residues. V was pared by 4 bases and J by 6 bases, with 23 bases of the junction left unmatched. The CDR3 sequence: CASSHPGTGGPSIGDTQYF. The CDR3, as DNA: TGCGCCAGCAGCCACCCCGGTACGGGAGGTCCAAGTATCGGGGATACGCAGTATTTT.

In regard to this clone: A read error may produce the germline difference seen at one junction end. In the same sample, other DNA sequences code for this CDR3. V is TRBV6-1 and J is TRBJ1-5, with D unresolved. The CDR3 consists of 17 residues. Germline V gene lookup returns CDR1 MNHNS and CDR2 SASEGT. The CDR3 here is CASSPEGLLSGNQPQHF. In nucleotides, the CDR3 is TGTGCAAGCAGCCCTGAAGGACTACTGTCCGGCAATCAGCCCCAGCATTTT.

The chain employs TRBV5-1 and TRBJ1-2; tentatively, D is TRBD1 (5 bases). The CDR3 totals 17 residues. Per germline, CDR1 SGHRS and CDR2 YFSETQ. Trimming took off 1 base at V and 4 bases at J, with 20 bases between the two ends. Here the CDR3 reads CASSLWGTAKLVYGYTF. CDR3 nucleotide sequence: TGCGCCAGCAGCTTGTGGGGGACGGCCAAATTGGTCTATGGCTACACCTTC.

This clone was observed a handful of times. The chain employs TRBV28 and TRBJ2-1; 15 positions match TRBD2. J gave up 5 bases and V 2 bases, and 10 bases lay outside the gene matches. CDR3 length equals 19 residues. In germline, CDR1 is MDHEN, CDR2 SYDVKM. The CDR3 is CASSLGLAGGRGWDNEQFF. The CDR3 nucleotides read TGTGCCAGCAGTTTAGGACTAGCGGGAGGGAGAGGTTGGGACAATGAGCAGTTCTTC.

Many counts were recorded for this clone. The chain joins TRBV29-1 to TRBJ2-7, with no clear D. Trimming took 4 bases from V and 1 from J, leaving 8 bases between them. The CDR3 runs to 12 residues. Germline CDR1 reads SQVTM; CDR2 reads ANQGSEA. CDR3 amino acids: CSVGVDSYEQYF. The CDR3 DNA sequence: TGCAGCGTTGGAGTTGATTCCTACGAGCAGTACTTC.

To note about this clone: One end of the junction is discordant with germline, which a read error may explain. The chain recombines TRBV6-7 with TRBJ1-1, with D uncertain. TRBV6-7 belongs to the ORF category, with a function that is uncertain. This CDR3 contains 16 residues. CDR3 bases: TGTACCAGCAGCAAAGAGAGGTTAGGACTCGGCACTGAAGCTTTCTTT. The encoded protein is CTSSKERLGLGTEAFF.

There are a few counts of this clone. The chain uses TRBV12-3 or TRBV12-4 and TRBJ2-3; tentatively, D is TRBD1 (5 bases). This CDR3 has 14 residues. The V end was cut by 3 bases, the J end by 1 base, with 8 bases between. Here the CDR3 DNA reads TGTGCCAGCAGTTTGGGGCAGGGCACAGATACGCAGTATTTT. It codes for CASSLGQGTDTQYF.

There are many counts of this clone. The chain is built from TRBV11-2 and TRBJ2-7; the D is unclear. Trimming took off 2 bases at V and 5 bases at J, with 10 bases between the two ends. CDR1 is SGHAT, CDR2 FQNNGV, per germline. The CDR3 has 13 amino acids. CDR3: CASSLLDFHEQYF. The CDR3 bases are TGTGCCAGCAGCTTACTAGATTTCCACGAGCAGTACTTC.

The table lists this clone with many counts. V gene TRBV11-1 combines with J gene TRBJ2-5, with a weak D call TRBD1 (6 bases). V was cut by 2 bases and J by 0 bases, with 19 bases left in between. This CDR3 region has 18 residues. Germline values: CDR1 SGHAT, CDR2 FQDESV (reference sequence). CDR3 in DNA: TGTGCCAGCAGCTTAACGCCGTTGGGGGCGGCCAACCAAGAGACCCAGTACTTC. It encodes CASSLTPLGAANQETQYF.

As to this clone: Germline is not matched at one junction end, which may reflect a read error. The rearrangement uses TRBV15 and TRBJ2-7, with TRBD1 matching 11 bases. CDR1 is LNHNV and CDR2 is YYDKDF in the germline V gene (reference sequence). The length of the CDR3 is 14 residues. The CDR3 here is CVTSRDRGFYKQYF. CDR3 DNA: TGTGTCACCAGCCGGGACAGGGGGTTTTACAAGCAGTACTTC.

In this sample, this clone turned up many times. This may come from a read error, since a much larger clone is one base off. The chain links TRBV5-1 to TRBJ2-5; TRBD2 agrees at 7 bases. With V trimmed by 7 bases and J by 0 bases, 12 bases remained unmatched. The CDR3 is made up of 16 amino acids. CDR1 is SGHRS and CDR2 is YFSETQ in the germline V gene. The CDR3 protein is CASSRGPAGYQETQYF. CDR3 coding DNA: TGCGCCAGCTCTAGAGGACCAGCGGGATACCAAGAGACCCAGTACTTC.

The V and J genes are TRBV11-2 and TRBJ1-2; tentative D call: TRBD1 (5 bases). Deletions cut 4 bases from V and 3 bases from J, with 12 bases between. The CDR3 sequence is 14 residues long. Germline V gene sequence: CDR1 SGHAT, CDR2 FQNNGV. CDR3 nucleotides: TGTGCCAGCAGCTCCCTGGGGGGTTACTATGGCTACACCTTC. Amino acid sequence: CASSSLGGYYGYTF.

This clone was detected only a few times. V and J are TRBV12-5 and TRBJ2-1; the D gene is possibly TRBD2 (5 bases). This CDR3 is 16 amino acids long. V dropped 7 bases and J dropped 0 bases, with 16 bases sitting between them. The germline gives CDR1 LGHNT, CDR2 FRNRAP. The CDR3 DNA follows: TGTGCTAGTGCCCCAGTCCGGGGTAGCTCCTACAATGAGCAGTTCTTC. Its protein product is CASAPVRGSSYNEQFF. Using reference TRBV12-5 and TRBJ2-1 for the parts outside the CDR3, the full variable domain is DARVTQTPRHKVTEMGQEVTMRCQPILGHNTVFWYRQTMMQGLELLAYFRNRAPLDDSGMPKDRFSAEMPDATLATLKIQPSEPRDSAVYFCASAPVRGSSYNEQFFGPGTRLTVL.

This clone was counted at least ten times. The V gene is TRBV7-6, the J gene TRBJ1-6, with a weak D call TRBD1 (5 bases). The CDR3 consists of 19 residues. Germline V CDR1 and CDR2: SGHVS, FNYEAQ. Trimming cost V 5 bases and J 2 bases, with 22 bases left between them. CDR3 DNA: TGTGCCAGCAGCATGAACCCCCGGGACCTGCAAGCCTATAATTCACCCCTCCACTTT. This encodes CASSMNPRDLQAYNSPLHF.

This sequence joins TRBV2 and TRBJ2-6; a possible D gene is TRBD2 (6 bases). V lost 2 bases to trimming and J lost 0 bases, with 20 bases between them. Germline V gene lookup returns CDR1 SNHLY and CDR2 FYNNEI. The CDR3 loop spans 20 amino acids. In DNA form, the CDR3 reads TGTGCCAGCAGTGAAAGGGTTGGAGGGGTTGGTGGCTCTGGGGCCAACGTCCTGACTTTC. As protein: CASSERVGGVGGSGANVLTF.

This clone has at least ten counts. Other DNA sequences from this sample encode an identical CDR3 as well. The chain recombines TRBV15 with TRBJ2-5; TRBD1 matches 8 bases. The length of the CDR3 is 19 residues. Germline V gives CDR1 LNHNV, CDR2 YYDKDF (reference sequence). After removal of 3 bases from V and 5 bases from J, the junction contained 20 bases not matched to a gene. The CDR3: CATSRAPPGTGTAGETQYF. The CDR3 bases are TGTGCCACCAGCAGGGCCCCGCCCGGGACAGGCACGGCGGGTGAGACCCAGTACTTC.

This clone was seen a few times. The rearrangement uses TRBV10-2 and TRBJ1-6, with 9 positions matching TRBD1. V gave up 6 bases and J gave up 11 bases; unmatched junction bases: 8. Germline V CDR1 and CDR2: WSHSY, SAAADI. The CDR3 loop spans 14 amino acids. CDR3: CASRTTGGSPPLHF. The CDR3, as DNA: TGCGCCAGCAGGACGACAGGGGGAAGTCCACCCCTCCACTTT.